The rows below give T cell receptor beta chains drawn from one sample of a study of OX40 agonist ivuxolimab in advanced cancers. Sequenced by immunoSEQ multiplex PCR; TCRdb stores in-frame clones only, minus some. The data contain some 90,000 clones, roughly 89% of them seen just once; the ten biggest clones take up around 1.7%. The sample here was CD4+ or CD8+ T cells sorted from blood, taken in a trial of the OX40 agonist ivuxolimab. Receptor source: an adult with an advanced solid tumor such as melanoma, head and neck, liver or kidney cancer. CDR3s include the opening cysteine and the closing phenylalanine or tryptophan.

v_call cdr3_aa
TRBV28 CASSGLGQLAGVPFF
TRBV6-5 CASSYSGTSDYEQYF
TRBV7-3 CASSVGTSGAGELFF
TRBV10-3 CAISGQLTNEQFF
TRBV6-6 CASRTVNRDRPYEQYF
TRBV7-2 CASSLDRGSYEQYF
TRBV2 CASRGPTGTPKYNEQFF
TRBV7-2 CASSLAPMDYEQYF
TRBV7-2 CASSSFGTGVSGYTF
TRBV19 CASSPVGGNQPQHF
TRBV5-5 CASTRLAATDTQYF
TRBV19 CASRKDGLGSYEQYF
TRBV6-5 CASRGTGINYGYTF
TRBV7-2 CASSLGVAGGQETQYF
TRBV5-1 CASSSTGGLGTDTQYF
TRBV6-6 CASSFGQGGGGEAFF
TRBV29-1 CSTDGQGGYGYTF
TRBV19 CASSTETQYF
TRBV7-9 CASSSGGSYNEQFF
TRBV5-6 CASSLIGEQFF
TRBV5-1 CASTPRPGTSGSYEQYF
TRBV4-1 CASSQDMQARYEQYF
TRBV18 CASSPSTMNTEAFF
TRBV7-5 CARSWDRNQPQHF
TRBV5-5 CASSSGDGNQPQHF
TRBV6-5 CASSGQGAGELFF
TRBV28 CASSPSVSREQYF
TRBV5-6 CASSWGPPLPNEKLFF
TRBV9 CASSVGSFNEKLFF
TRBV28 CASTPMGWGPQHF
TRBV23-1 CASSQLGVRGHGPYLTGELFF
TRBV5-4 CASSLLTSSRDEQFF
TRBV6-5 CASGQLYEQYF
TRBV4-1 CASSQVLPMDTQYF
TRBV28 CASSLRNTGELFF
TRBV27 CASSSSDRGATYEQYF
TRBV9 CASSEMPSEPYEQYF
TRBV9 CASSVAPGTSDPSTDTQYF
TRBV28 CASSPVTSGRAGTDTQYF
TRBV4-3 CASSLTITGELFF
TRBV7-9 CASSLSTDSYEQYF
TRBV28 CASSLRQAKTNQPQHF
TRBV23-1 CASSQSFLSQDSYEQYF
TRBV6-1 CASSEAALNTEAFF
TRBV5-1 CASSLRLAGANEQFF
TRBV5-4 CASSLDNYEQYF
TRBV4-2 CASSQVSVNTGELFF